What follows describes a single TCR beta chain. Its specificity is not known. Germline CDR1 reads SGHTA; CDR2 reads FQGNSA. The CDR3 totals 15 residues. V lost 0 bases and J lost 3; bases outside the gene matches: 3. This sample stems from a study of OX40 agonist ivuxolimab in advanced cancers. Study-wide context: An agonistic human IgG2 monoclonal antibody against OX40 (CD134) was given. The dose of intravenous ivuxolimab that patients received every 2 weeks ranged from 0.01 to 10 mg/kg. Those treated in dose escalation had hepatocellular carcinoma, melanoma, renal cell cancer or head and neck cancer. Whole-study results and caveats: More expanded clones were found, on average, in CD8+ than in CD4+ T cells.

This table comes from immunoSEQ multiplex PCR, and its TCRdb copy is limited to in-frame clones, with some not included. The data show 48,000 or so clones, about 81% seen once. Sample: CD4+ or CD8+ T cells sorted from blood, taken in a trial of the OX40 agonist ivuxolimab. This TCR derives from an adult with an advanced solid tumor such as melanoma, head and neck, liver or kidney cancer. J is TRBJ2-3 and V is TRBV7-2; TRBD2 matches 7 bases. CDR3: CASSLAGGWTDTQYF. In nucleotides, the CDR3 is TGTGCCAGCAGCTTAGCGGGAGGGTGGACAGATACGCAGTATTTT.